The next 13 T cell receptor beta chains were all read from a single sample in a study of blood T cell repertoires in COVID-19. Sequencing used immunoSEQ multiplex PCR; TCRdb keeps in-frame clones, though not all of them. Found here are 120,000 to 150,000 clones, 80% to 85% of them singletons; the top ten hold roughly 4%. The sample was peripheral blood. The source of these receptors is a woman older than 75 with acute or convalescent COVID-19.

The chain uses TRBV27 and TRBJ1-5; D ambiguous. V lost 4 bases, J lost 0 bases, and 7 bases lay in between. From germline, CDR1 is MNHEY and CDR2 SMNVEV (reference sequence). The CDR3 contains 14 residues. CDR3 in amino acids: CASSWSYSNQPQHF. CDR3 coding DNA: TGTGCCAGCAGTTGGAGTTATAGCAATCAGCCCCAGCATTTT.

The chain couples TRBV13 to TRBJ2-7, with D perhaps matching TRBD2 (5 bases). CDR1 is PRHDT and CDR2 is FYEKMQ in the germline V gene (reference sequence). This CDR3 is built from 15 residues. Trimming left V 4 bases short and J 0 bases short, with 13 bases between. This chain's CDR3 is CASSSPTGSSYEQYF. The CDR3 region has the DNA TGTGCCAGCAGCTCCCCGACGGGAAGCTCCTACGAGCAGTACTTC.

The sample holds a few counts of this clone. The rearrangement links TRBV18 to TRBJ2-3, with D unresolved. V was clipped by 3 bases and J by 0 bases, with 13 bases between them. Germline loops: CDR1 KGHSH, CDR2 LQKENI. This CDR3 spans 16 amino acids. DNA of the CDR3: TGTGCCAGCTCACCTCTTTTAGTCCTTAGCACAGATACGCAGTATTTT. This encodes CASSPLLVLSTDTQYF.

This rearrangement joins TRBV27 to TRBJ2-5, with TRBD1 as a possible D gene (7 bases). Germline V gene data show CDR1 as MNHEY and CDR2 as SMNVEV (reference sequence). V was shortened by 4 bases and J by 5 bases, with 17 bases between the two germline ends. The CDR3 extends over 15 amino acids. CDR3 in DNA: TGTGCCAGCAGTTCCCAAACCTCAGGGGGGGAGACCCAGTACTTC. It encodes CASSSQTSGGETQYF.

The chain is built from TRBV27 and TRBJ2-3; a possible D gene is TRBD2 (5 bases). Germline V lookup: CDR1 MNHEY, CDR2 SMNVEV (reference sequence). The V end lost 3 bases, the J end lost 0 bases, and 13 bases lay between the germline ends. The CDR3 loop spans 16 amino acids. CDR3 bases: TGTGCCAGCAGTTTCAAGACTACCTCTAGCACAGATACGCAGTATTTT. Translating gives CASSFKTTSSTDTQYF.

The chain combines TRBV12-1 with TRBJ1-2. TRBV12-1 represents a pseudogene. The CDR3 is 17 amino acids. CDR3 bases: TGTGCCAGCAGCTTTGACTATTTTTTCGGCACCAACTATGGCTACACCTTC. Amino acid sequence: CASSFDYFFGTNYGYTF.

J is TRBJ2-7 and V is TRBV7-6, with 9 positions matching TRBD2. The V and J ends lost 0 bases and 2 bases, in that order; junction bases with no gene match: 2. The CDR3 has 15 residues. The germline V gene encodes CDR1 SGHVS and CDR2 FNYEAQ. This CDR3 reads CASSLASGSTYEQYF. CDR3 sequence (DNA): TGTGCCAGCAGCTTAGCTAGCGGGAGTACCTACGAGCAGTACTTC.

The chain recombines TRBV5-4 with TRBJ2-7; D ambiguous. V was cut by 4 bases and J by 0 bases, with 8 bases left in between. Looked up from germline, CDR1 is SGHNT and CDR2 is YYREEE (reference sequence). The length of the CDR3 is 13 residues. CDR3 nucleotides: TGTGCCAGCAGCCCTAGGAGCTCCTACGAGCAGTACTTC. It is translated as CASSPRSSYEQYF.

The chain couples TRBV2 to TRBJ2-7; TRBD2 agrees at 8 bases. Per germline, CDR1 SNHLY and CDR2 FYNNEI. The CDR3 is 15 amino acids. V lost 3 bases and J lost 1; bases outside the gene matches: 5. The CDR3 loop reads CASSDRLAWSYEQYF. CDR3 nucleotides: TGTGCCAGCAGTGACCGACTAGCGTGGTCCTACGAGCAGTACTTC.

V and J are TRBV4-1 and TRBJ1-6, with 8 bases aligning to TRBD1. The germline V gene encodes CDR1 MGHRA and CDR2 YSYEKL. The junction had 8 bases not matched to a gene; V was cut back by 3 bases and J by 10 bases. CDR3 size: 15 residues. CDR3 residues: CASSQVDRGGSPLHF. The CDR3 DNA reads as TGCGCCAGCAGCCAGGTTGACAGGGGTGGGTCACCCCTCCACTTT.

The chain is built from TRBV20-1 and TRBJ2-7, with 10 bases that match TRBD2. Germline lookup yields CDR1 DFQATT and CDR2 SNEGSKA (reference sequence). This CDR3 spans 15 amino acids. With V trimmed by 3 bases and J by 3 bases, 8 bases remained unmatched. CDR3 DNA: TGCAGTGCTAGTAGTATAGCGGGGGGTTTCTACGAGCAGTACTTC. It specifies CSASSIAGGFYEQYF.

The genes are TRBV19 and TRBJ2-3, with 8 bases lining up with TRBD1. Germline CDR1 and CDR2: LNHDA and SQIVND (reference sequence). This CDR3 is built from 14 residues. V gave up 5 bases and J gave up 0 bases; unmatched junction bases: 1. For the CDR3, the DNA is TGTGCCAGTAGTGACAGGGGCAGCACAGATACGCAGTATTTT. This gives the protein CASSDRGSTDTQYF.

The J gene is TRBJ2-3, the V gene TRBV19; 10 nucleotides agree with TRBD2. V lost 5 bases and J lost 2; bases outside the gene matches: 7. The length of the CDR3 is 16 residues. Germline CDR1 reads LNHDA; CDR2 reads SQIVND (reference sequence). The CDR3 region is CASSGTSGVFTDTQYF. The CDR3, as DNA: TGTGCCAGTAGTGGTACTAGCGGGGTATTCACAGATACGCAGTATTTT.